Following are 32 T cell receptor delta chains from one sample sequenced in a study of gamma-delta T cells after stem cell transplantation. TCRdb reprocessed the RT-PCR reads using CATT. The repertoire has more than 2,000 delta-chain clones, less than 35% of them found once; the top ten carry roughly two fifths. Source material: gamma-delta T cells. Receptor source: a human donor. It is not recorded whose cells these are; they may come from a transplant donor.

With regard to this clone: TCRdb's listed protein matches a much larger clone and diverges from this DNA's translation at residue 11, likely through a read error; the protein shown comes from the DNA. The rearrangement links TRDV2 to TRDJ1, with D perhaps TRDD3 (5 bases). CDR1 GEAIGNYY and CDR2 EKD come from the germline V gene. The CDR3 runs to 18 residues. Trimming pared 0 bases from V and 0 bases from J, leaving 19 bases between. This CDR3 is CACDTAAGARRYTDKLIF. CDR3 DNA: TGTGCCTGTGACACCGCCGCGGGGGCCCGTAGGTACACCGATAAACTCATCTTT.

This clone is categorized as large (0.1 to 1%). V and J are TRDV2 and TRDJ1, with TRDD3 matching over 9 bases. V was pared by 3 bases and J by 3 bases, with 19 bases of the junction left unmatched. Germline CDR1 is GEAIGNYY and CDR2 is EKD. This CDR3 contains 19 residues. The CDR3 DNA follows: TGTGCCTGTGACCGCTTGATAATGGGGGATAAGGGGGGCGCCGATAAACTCATCTTT. Its protein is CACDRLIMGDKGGADKLIF.

V usage is TRDV2 and J usage is TRDJ1; D gene unclear. The V end lost 3 bases, the J end lost 0 bases, and 13 bases lay between the germline ends. Germline-derived CDR1 and CDR2 are GEAIGNYY and EKD. The CDR3 length is 15 residues. The CDR3 DNA follows: TGTGCCTGTGACCGTCTAGGAAAGTACACCGATAAACTCATCTTT. Amino acid sequence: CACDRLGKYTDKLIF.

The chain recombines TRDV2 with TRDJ1; 12 positions match TRDD3. Germline trimming cut 0 bases from V and 4 bases from J; bases unmatched to any gene: 8. The CDR3 covers 17 residues. Germline-derived CDR1 and CDR2 are GEAIGNYY and EKD. CDR3 coding DNA: TGTGCCTGTGACACCTTGAGTACTGGGGGATACAACGATAAACTCATCTTT. Translation gives CACDTLSTGGYNDKLIF.

This clone is judged medium-sized. A single base is all that separates this from a far larger clone, so a read error is likely. The chain combines TRDV2 with TRDJ1; TRDD3 agrees at 7 bases. From germline, CDR1 is GEAIGNYY and CDR2 EKD. There are 15 residues in the CDR3. CDR3 residues: CACDTVGLGGDKPIF. The CDR3 DNA reads TGTGCCTGTGACACCGTTGGTCTTGGGGGAGATAAACCCATCTTT.

This clone was counted a few times. In nucleotides, the CDR3 is TGTGCCTGTGACACCGTAGGCTTCCACACCGATAAACTCATCTTT. Translating gives CACDTVGFHTDKLIF. The chain uses TRDV2 and TRDJ1, with a tentative D call TRDD2 (5 bases). CDR3 length equals 15 residues. CDR1 and CDR2 from the germline V gene are GEAIGNYY and EKD. The V end lost 0 bases, the J end lost 0 bases, and 10 bases lay between the germline ends.

A few counts support this clone. The chain combines TRDV2 with TRDJ1, with 12 bases fitting TRDD3. After removal of 2 bases from V and 0 bases from J, the junction contained 9 bases not matched to a gene. Per germline, CDR1 GEAIGNYY and CDR2 EKD. The CDR3 consists of 18 residues. The CDR3 spells CACDKLGDTNTYTDKLIF. For the CDR3, the DNA is TGTGCCTGTGACAAACTGGGGGATACTAACACTTACACCGATAAACTCATCTTT.

The V and J genes are TRDV1 and TRDJ1; TRDD3 matches 8 bases. Germline CDR1 and CDR2: TSWWSYY and QGS. The CDR3 contains 22 residues. Trimming at V came to 2 bases and at J to 7 bases, leaving 30 bases not matched to a gene. This CDR3 is CALGETPSYNGGSVDIISKLIF. The CDR3 DNA is TGTGCTCTTGGGGAAACCCCTTCATATAATGGGGGATCCGTTGATATCATATCTAAACTCATCTTT.

V usage is TRDV1 and J usage is TRDJ3, with 12 positions matching TRDD3. This CDR3 has 26 residues. CDR1 and CDR2 from the germline V gene are TSWWSYY and QGS. J was trimmed by 1 base and V by 5 bases; bases with no gene match: 27. DNA for the CDR3: TGTGCTCTTGGGAATCTTCTGCTTCCGCGTACTGGGGGATACCTCCTGGGATCCTGGGACACCCGACAGATGTTTTTC. Translating it yields CALGNLLLPRTGGYLLGSWDTRQMFF.

Regarding this clone: A far larger clone is one base from this, pointing to a likely read error. Different DNA sequences within this sample yield the same CDR3. The chain links TRDV2 to TRDJ1; the match to TRDD3 covers 7 bases. This CDR3 contains 17 residues. From germline, CDR1 is GEAIGNYY and CDR2 EKD. The CDR3 protein is CACDTVLLGANTDKLIF. CDR3 sequence (DNA): TGTGCCTGTGACACCGTACTTCTGGGGGCTAACACCGATAAGCTCATCTTT.

By frequency in the sample, this clone is large (0.1 to 1%). This sample includes further DNA sequences coding for the same CDR3. The CDR3 spells CACDTVERTGGTYTDKLIF. For the CDR3, the DNA is TGTGCCTGTGACACCGTTGAGAGGACTGGGGGTACGTACACCGATAAACTCATCTTT. V usage is TRDV2 and J usage is TRDJ1; TRDD3 matches at 8 bases. The ends lost 0 bases at V and 0 bases at J; junction bases unmatched: 14. The CDR3 covers 19 residues. The germline V gene encodes CDR1 GEAIGNYY and CDR2 EKD.

The chain links TRDV1 to TRDJ1; 10 nucleotides agree with TRDD3. Trimming took 1 base from V and 8 from J; bases not matched to a gene: 16. Germline CDR1 TSWWSYY, CDR2 QGS. CDR3 size: 18 residues. CDR3 sequence: CALGERLPVLLGDSKLIF. DNA of the CDR3: TGTGCTCTTGGGGAACGCCTTCCCGTCTTACTGGGGGATTCCAAACTCATCTTT.

This chain uses TRDV2 with TRDJ1; possible D gene TRDD3, 6 bases. The V and J ends lost 0 bases and 3 bases respectively, with 13 bases between them. The V gene's germline CDR1 is GEAIGNYY and CDR2 EKD. The CDR3 runs 15 residues. DNA of the CDR3: TGTGCCTGTGACACCTTGAGGATACAGGCCGATAAACTCATCTTT. It is translated as CACDTLRIQADKLIF.

The chain has TRDV2 and TRDJ1; 12 nucleotides align to TRDD3. Germline CDR1 reads GEAIGNYY; CDR2 reads EKD. The CDR3 is made up of 17 amino acids. The ends lost 2 bases at V and 0 bases at J; junction bases unmatched: 6. The CDR3 DNA reads as TGTGCCTGTGACATCGTACTGGGGGATACCAACACCGATAAACTCATCTTT. The encoded protein is CACDIVLGDTNTDKLIF.

By share, this clone counts as medium-sized. The gene calls are TRDV2 and TRDJ1, with 8 nucleotides matching TRDD3. V dropped 4 bases and J dropped 2; count of bases not matched to a gene: 17. This CDR3 comprises 18 residues. Germline CDR1 and CDR2: GEAIGNYY and EKD. CDR3 coding DNA: TGTGCCTGTGAAGGCCTTCCCTCAACTGGGGGGAGAACCGATAAACTCATCTTT. Encoded protein: CACEGLPSTGGRTDKLIF.

This clone showed up just a few times. A read error is the likely source, as a far larger clone sits one nucleotide away. Other DNA sequences in the same sample also yield this CDR3. The chain recombines TRDV2 with TRDJ1; TRDD3 agrees at 7 bases. CDR1 and CDR2 from the germline V gene are GEAIGNYY and EKD. The CDR3 length is 15 residues. The CDR3 sequence: CACDTVGEYTDKLIF. The CDR3 region has the DNA TGTGCCTGTGACACCGTGGGGGAGTACACTGATAAACTCATCTTT.

This clone was observed a handful of times. A read error is likely here: a far larger clone is one base away. The same CDR3 also results from other DNA sequences found in this sample. This rearrangement joins TRDV2 to TRDJ1; D may be TRDD3 (5 bases). This CDR3 has 15 amino acids. V was trimmed by 0 bases and J by 0 bases, leaving 10 bases between them. CDR1 and CDR2 from the germline V gene are GEAIGNYY and EKD. In nucleotides, the CDR3 is TGTGCCTGTGACACCGTAGGGGAGTACACCGATAAACTCATCTTT. This codes for CACDTVGEYTDKLIF.

The chain employs TRDV2 and TRDJ1; TRDD3 aligns across 13 bases. With V trimmed by 1 base and J by 11 bases, 15 bases remained unmatched. CDR3 length: 17 amino acids. CDR1 is GEAIGNYY and CDR2 is EKD in the germline V gene. Here the CDR3 reads CACDTLGTGGYAARLIF. For the CDR3, the DNA is TGTGCCTGTGACACTCTGGGGACTGGGGGATACGCGGCACGGCTCATCTTT.

This clone was detected a few times. The protein TCRdb lists belongs to a much larger clone and differs from this DNA's translation at residue 7, which points to a read error; the protein shown is made from the DNA. The chain couples TRDV2 to TRDJ1, with unresolved D. Germline V CDR1 and CDR2: GEAIGNYY, EKD. V was shortened by 0 bases and J by 1 base, with 11 bases between the two germline ends. The CDR3 runs 15 residues. CDR3 nucleotides: TGTGCCTGTGACACCGTCAGAGGGAGCACCGATAAACTCATCTTT. This sequence encodes CACDTVRGSTDKLIF.

This clone is labeled as medium-sized. The chain carries TRDV2 and TRDJ1, with 10 nucleotides matching TRDD3. The CDR3 runs 19 residues. Germline V gene sequence: CDR1 GEAIGNYY, CDR2 EKD. With 3 bases clipped from V and 1 base from J, the junction kept 16 bases outside the gene matches. The DNA for the CDR3 is TGTGCCTGTGACCCTATTCCTACTGGTACTGGGGGATTCACCGATAAACTCATCTTT. Translating gives CACDPIPTGTGGFTDKLIF.

The chain has TRDV1 and TRDJ1, with D perhaps matching TRDD2 or TRDD3 (6 bases each). There are 19 residues in the CDR3. The germline V gene encodes CDR1 TSWWSYY and CDR2 QGS. The V and J ends lost 2 bases and 4 bases respectively, with 26 bases between them. CDR3 sequence: CALGEGSSWGSRGLDKLIF. The CDR3 DNA is TGTGCTCTTGGGGAAGGGTCTTCCTGGGGTTCGCGGGGTCTCGATAAACTCATCTTT.

The chain uses TRDV1 and TRDJ1; D possibly matches TRDD2 or TRDD3 (5 bases each). Trimming took 3 bases from V and 7 from J, leaving 33 bases between them. There are 20 residues in the CDR3. The germline V gene has CDR1 TSWWSYY and CDR2 QGS. CDR3 nucleotides: TGTGCTCTTGGGGATCCTCTTCCCCCGGGGGCTCCCTACACCGATGGTAAACTCATCTTT. Translating it yields CALGDPLPPGAPYTDGKLIF.

This clone was counted only a few times. The rearrangement uses TRDV2 and TRDJ1, with 7 bases that match TRDD3. Germline CDR1 is GEAIGNYY and CDR2 is EKD. Trimming cost V 0 bases and J 1 base; bases outside gene matches: 13. The length of the CDR3 is 18 residues. CDR3 in amino acids: CACDTVGGGHSPTDKLIF. The CDR3 bases are TGTGCCTGTGACACCGTTGGTGGGGGACACTCCCCCACCGATAAACTCATCTTT.

This clone rates as large. This chain joins TRDV2 and TRDJ1, with 13 positions matching TRDD3. CDR3 size: 15 residues. V shed 3 bases, J shed 8 bases, and the junction held 8 bases outside the gene matches. Germline-derived CDR1 and CDR2 are GEAIGNYY and EKD. CDR3 residues: CACDPLTGGYEKLIF. CDR3 sequence (DNA): TGTGCCTGTGACCCACTCACTGGGGGATACGAAAAACTCATCTTT.

Notes on this clone: A far larger clone is just one base off, so this is likely a read error. This sample includes further DNA sequences coding for the same CDR3. CDR3 in amino acids: CACDLLGVNTDKLIF. The CDR3 bases are TGTGCCTGTGACCTACTGGGAGTTAACACCGATAAACTCATCTTT. The chain recombines TRDV2 with TRDJ1; tentative D call: TRDD3 (6 bases). Germline CDR1 is GEAIGNYY and CDR2 is EKD. The CDR3 is 15 residues long. V lost 3 bases and J lost 0, with 13 bases in between.

The J gene is TRDJ1, the V gene TRDV1; D perhaps matches TRDD3 (6 bases). This CDR3 has 19 residues. The germline CDR1 and CDR2 sequences are TSWWSYY and QGS. Trimming removed 3 bases at V and 0 bases at J, with 23 bases between. The CDR3 bases are TGTGCTCTTGGGGATCCCACTTTGTCCCTACTGGGTTACACCGATAAACTCATCTTT. This translates into CALGDPTLSLLGYTDKLIF.

This clone appeared a few times. The likely explanation is a read error, given a far larger clone one base away. The same CDR3 arises from other DNA sequences in this sample as well. V usage is TRDV2 and J usage is TRDJ3; TRDD3 might be the D (6 bases). Trimming cost V 1 base and J 0 bases, with 12 bases left between them. The germline gives CDR1 GEAIGNYY, CDR2 EKD. The CDR3 runs 18 residues. The CDR3 DNA is TGTGCCTGTGACACTGGCTGGGATAGCTCCTGGGACACCCGACAGATGTTTTTC. Amino acid sequence: CACDTGWDSSWDTRQMFF.

There are a few counts of this clone. The rearrangement uses TRDV2 and TRDJ1, with 8 bases identical to TRDD3. The CDR3 totals 15 residues. The germline V gene encodes CDR1 GEAIGNYY and CDR2 EKD. The V segment lost 3 bases and the J segment 0 bases; nucleotides outside the gene matches: 5. CDR3 loop: CACDPLGEDTDKLIF. CDR3 coding DNA: TGTGCCTGTGACCCCCTGGGGGAGGACACCGATAAACTCATCTTT.

Concerning this clone itself: The TCRdb protein, from a much larger clone, departs from this DNA's translation at residue 4, likely by read error; the protein shown derives from the DNA. The genes are TRDV2 and TRDJ1, with 9 bases aligning to TRDD3. Germline CDR1 and CDR2: GEAIGNYY and EKD. CDR3 length: 15 amino acids. V trimming: 5 bases; J trimming: 0 bases; junction bases outside the gene matches: 6. In DNA form, the CDR3 reads TGTGCCTGTGGCAAACTGGGGGAGTACACCGATAAACTCATCTTT. Encoded protein: CACGKLGEYTDKLIF.

This rearrangement joins TRDV2 to TRDJ1; D possibly corresponds to TRDD3 (6 bases). V lost 3 bases, J lost 2 bases, and 9 bases lay in between. Germline V gene sequence: CDR1 GEAIGNYY, CDR2 EKD. The CDR3 runs 13 residues. The CDR3 DNA reads TGTGCCTGTGACCGACTGGGTACCGATAAACTCATCTTT. Encoded protein: CACDRLGTDKLIF.

In this sample, this clone turned up once. One junction end disagrees with the germline gene, perhaps due to a read error. The V gene is TRDV1, the J gene TRDJ2; TRDD3 agrees at 12 bases. The CDR3 contains 20 residues. Germline CDR1 TSWWSYY, CDR2 QGS. CDR3 bases: TGTGCTCTAGGGGCGTTTCCTACTGGGGGATACTTTCCTGGGGCAGCACAACTCTTCTTT. It encodes CALGAFPTGGYFPGAAQLFF.

As regards this clone: Relative to the germline gene, one junction end is altered; a read error may explain this. This chain uses TRDV1 with TRDJ1; 12 bases align to TRDD3. The germline V gene has CDR1 TSWWSYY and CDR2 QGS. The CDR3 covers 28 residues. The CDR3 DNA sequence: TGTGCTCTTGGGGAACTAAGTCCTACAGCTATATTCCTGGGGGATACGCGTATCAATGTTCGAGAAACCGATAAACGCATCTTT. The encoded protein is CALGELSPTAIFLGDTRINVRETDKRIF.